The clone carrying this T cell receptor beta chain has only one observation. A far larger clone is just one base off, so this is likely a read error. The sample belongs to a study of kidney transplant recipient with SARS-CoV-2 infection. TCRdb reprocessed the reads with MiXCR, giving one entry per CDR3 protein. The sample consists of approximately 250,000 distinct CDR3 sequences, 29% of them appearing once. Germline loops: CDR1 LGHDT, CDR2 YNNKEL (reference sequence). J lost 6 bases, V lost 11 bases, and 6 bases had no gene match. CDR3 length: 11 amino acids. V is TRBV3-1 and J is TRBJ2-7; 8 bases match TRBD2. The TCR originated in a male patient in his thirties who had COVID-19 and was a kidney transplant recipient. Some of the T cells may derive from the graft donor. The sample in question was a blood sample, obtained at baseline and on roughly day 110 from a kidney transplant recipient. The CDR3 loop reads CACRGGTEQYF. The CDR3 DNA follows: TGTGCCTGCCGGGGGGGCACCGAGCAGTACTTC.